Listed below are T cell receptor beta chains from one sample, sequenced in a study of cytomegalovirus exposure and HLA in healthy donors. Profiled with immunoSEQ multiplex PCR; TCRdb holds only in-frame clones, not every one. Of fewer than 200,000 clones listed, 85% are singletons. Sequencing was carried out using PBMCs. The receptors come from a man aged 18 to 29 in good health and CMV-seropositive. Each CDR3 is given with its conserved first and last residue. The D gene is left open where the match is weak. Rows may omit the clone size; those that give it use once, few, many or a size class.

NA,TRBD1,TRBJ2-3,TRBV19,CASSIGPIQGARTDTQYF,TGTGCCAGTAGTATAGGCCCTATACAGGGGGCTAGAACAGATACGCAGTATTTT
NA,NA,TRBJ1-1,TRBV28,CASSFRRAMNTEAFF,TGTGCCAGCAGTTTCAGGCGGGCCATGAACACTGAAGCTTTCTTT
NA,TRBD2,TRBJ2-1,TRBV7-3,CASSSTSGSLDEQFF,TGTGCCAGCAGCTCAACTAGCGGGAGTTTGGATGAGCAGTTCTTC
NA,TRBD1,TRBJ2-7,TRBV10-3,CAISETGTGFEQYF,TGTGCCATCAGTGAGACCGGGACAGGGTTCGAGCAGTACTTC
NA,TRBD1,TRBJ1-5,TRBV4-1,CASSQGTVQGARQPQHF,TGCGCCAGCAGCCAGGGGACGGTACAGGGGGCACGTCAGCCCCAGCATTTT
NA,TRBD2,TRBJ2-5,TRBV6-1,CASREGGLQETQYF,TGTGCCTCCCGGGAGGGGGGTCTACAAGAGACCCAGTACTTC
NA,TRBD2,TRBJ2-1,TRBV7-3,CASSLRAASGGNEQFF,TGTGCCAGCAGCCTCCGTGCCGCTAGCGGGGGCAATGAGCAGTTCTTC
NA,TRBD1,TRBJ1-5,TRBV13,CASSARQGGGNQPQHF,TGTGCCAGCAGCGCCCGACAGGGGGGTGGCAATCAGCCCCAGCATTTT
NA,NA,TRBJ2-5,TRBV5-1,CASSLFTNRDETQYF,TGCGCCAGCAGCTTATTCACAAACAGGGACGAGACCCAGTACTTC
NA,NA,TRBJ2-2,TRBV18,CASSPAGNGELFF,TGTGCCAGCTCACCAGCCGGGAACGGGGAGCTGTTTTTT
NA,NA,TRBJ2-7,TRBV27,CASSLSTGYEQYF,TGTGCCAGCAGTTTGTCCACAGGGTACGAGCAGTACTTC
NA,NA,TRBJ2-1,TRBV27,CASSLSTAREQFF,TGTGCCAGCAGTTTATCCACAGCCCGAGAGCAGTTCTTC
NA,TRBD1,TRBJ2-7,TRBV30,CAWKDRGYEQYF,TGTGCCTGGAAGGACAGGGGATACGAGCAGTACTTC
NA,TRBD2,TRBJ2-1,TRBV5-1,CASSLWGSGRAGNEQFF,TGCGCCAGCAGCTTGTGGGGAAGCGGGAGGGCGGGGAATGAGCAGTTCTTC
NA,NA,TRBJ2-1,TRBV9,CASSVGEGMGSYEQFF,TGTGCCAGCAGCGTAGGCGAGGGAATGGGTAGCTATGAGCAGTTCTTC
once,TRBD1,TRBJ1-2,TRBV6-1,CASGDPGQGRGYTF,TGTGCCAGCGGAGATCCGGGACAGGGCCGCGGCTACACCTTC
NA,NA,TRBJ2-1,TRBV9,CASSRSSSSYNEQFF,TGTGCCAGCAGCCGATCTAGCTCCAGCTACAATGAGCAGTTCTTC
NA,NA,TRBJ2-7,TRBV7-7,CASSSGTEGEQYF,TGTGCTAGCAGCTCAGGGACTGAGGGCGAGCAGTACTTC
NA,NA,TRBJ2-3,TRBV11-1,CASSSRYFTSIKVTDTQYF,TGTGCCAGCAGCTCCCGATATTTTACTTCGATTAAAGTCACAGATACGCAGTATTTT
NA,NA,TRBJ1-2,TRBV6-5,CASSYSGAGANYGYTF,TGTGCCAGCAGTTACTCGGGGGCTGGGGCTAACTATGGCTACACCTTC
NA,TRBD2,TRBJ2-1,TRBV28,CASKKPGTSGYNEQFF,TGTGCCAGCAAAAAGCCCGGGACTAGCGGGTACAATGAGCAGTTCTTC
NA,NA,TRBJ2-5,TRBV11-3,CASSLTEQETQYF,TGTGCCAGCAGCTTAACAGAGCAAGAGACCCAGTACTTC
NA,TRBD1,TRBJ2-2,TRBV28,CASSLGQYTGELFF,TGTGCCAGCAGCTTGGGACAGTACACCGGGGAGCTGTTTTTT
NA,TRBD2,TRBJ2-7,TRBV6-5,CASSYSASGSYEQYF,TGTGCCAGCAGTTACTCGGCTAGCGGATCCTACGAGCAGTACTTC
NA,NA,TRBJ2-7,TRBV6-5,CASSGPSALDYEQYF,TGTGCCAGCAGTGGCCCCAGCGCACTAGACTACGAGCAGTACTTC
NA,NA,TRBJ2-7,TRBV5-4,CASSLAGVYEQYF,TGTGCCAGCAGCTTGGCAGGTGTCTACGAGCAGTACTTC
NA,TRBD1,TRBJ2-4,TRBV6-5,CASSSRQGRTKNIQYF,TGTGCCAGCAGTTCCAGACAGGGGCGGACCAAAAACATTCAGTACTTC
NA,NA,TRBJ1-1,TRBV18,CASSPRTGYDTEAFF,TGTGCCAGCTCACCTAGAACAGGGTACGACACTGAAGCTTTCTTT
NA,TRBD1,TRBJ2-7,TRBV28,CASSARTGGTDEQYF,TGTGCCAGCAGTGCGCGGACAGGGGGGACCGACGAGCAGTACTTC
NA,TRBD2,TRBJ2-3,TRBV7-3,CASSLWTSGGTDTQYF,TGTGCCAGCAGCCTATGGACTAGCGGGGGGACAGATACGCAGTATTTT
NA,NA,TRBJ2-1,TRBV29-1,CSVGGQPSSYNEQFF,TGCAGCGTCGGGGGACAGCCGAGCTCCTACAATGAGCAGTTCTTC
once,NA,TRBJ2-7,TRBV5-4,CASSLQASYEQYF,TGTGCCAGCAGCTTACAGGCTTCCTACGAGCAGTACTTC
NA,TRBD1,TRBJ2-2,TRBV9,CASSVVGTGWAGELFF,TGTGCCAGCAGCGTAGTAGGGACAGGGTGGGCCGGGGAGCTGTTTTTT
NA,NA,TRBJ2-1,TRBV5-6,CASSSGQKYNEQFF,TGTGCCAGCAGCTCCGGACAGAAATACAATGAGCAGTTCTTC
NA,NA,TRBJ1-3,TRBV7-2,CASSSYMTAGNTIYF,TGTGCCAGCAGCTCCTACATGACAGCTGGAAACACCATATATTTT
NA,TRBD1,TRBJ2-7,TRBV5-1,CASSRDRIYEQYF,TGCGCCAGCAGCCGGGACAGGATCTACGAGCAGTACTTC
NA,TRBD2,TRBJ2-5,TRBV29-1,CSVVRHGGETQYF,TGCAGCGTTGTCCGTCACGGGGGGGAGACCCAGTACTTC
NA,NA,TRBJ1-1,TRBV10-1,CASSPNGDTEAFF,TGCGCCAGCAGCCCCAACGGGGACACTGAAGCTTTCTTT
NA,TRBD1,TRBJ1-1,TRBV5-4,CASSAAGTGRTEAFF,TGTGCCAGCAGCGCCGCCGGGACAGGGAGGACTGAAGCTTTCTTT
NA,NA,TRBJ2-3,TRBV9,CASSPPSGTPSTDTQYF,TGTGCCAGCAGCCCCCCATCCGGGACACCTAGCACAGATACGCAGTATTTT
NA,NA,TRBJ2-7,TRBV7-9,CASSPRGGASHFEQYF,TGTGCCAGCAGCCCCCGAGGTGGGGCGTCACACTTCGAGCAGTACTTC
NA,NA,TRBJ1-2,TRBV10-3,CAISEPMDRAGYGYTF,TGTGCCATCAGTGAGCCCATGGACCGGGCGGGCTATGGCTACACCTTC
NA,TRBD1,TRBJ2-7,TRBV10-3,CAISPGQGLYEQYF,TGTGCCATCAGCCCGGGACAGGGCCTCTACGAGCAGTACTTC
NA,NA,TRBJ2-5,TRBV27,CASWRGGANQETQYF,TGTGCCAGCTGGAGGGGGGGTGCTAACCAAGAGACCCAGTACTTC
NA,NA,TRBJ2-1,TRBV6-5,CASSRGLSYNEQFF,TGTGCCAGCAGCCGCGGACTCTCCTACAATGAGCAGTTCTTC
NA,TRBD1,TRBJ1-2,TRBV5-1,CASSSTGIQAVGYTF,TGCGCCAGCAGCTCGACAGGGATACAAGCTGTGGGCTACACCTTC
once,NA,TRBJ2-3,TRBV5-1,CASSVFETSTDTQYF,TGCGCCAGCAGCGTTTTCGAGACTAGCACAGATACGCAGTATTTT
NA,NA,TRBJ1-2,TRBV28,CASGGATVYGYTF,TGTGCCAGTGGGGGGGCGACTGTCTATGGCTACACCTTC
NA,NA,TRBJ2-3,TRBV21-1,CASSVQGHRTDTQYF,TGTGCCAGCAGCGTCCAGGGACACCGCACAGATACGCAGTATTTT
NA,TRBD1,TRBJ2-1,TRBV7-6,CASSLGQGPITINEQFF,TGTGCCAGCAGCTTAGGACAGGGCCCCATTACAATCAATGAGCAGTTCTTC
NA,NA,TRBJ1-1,TRBV5-1,CASRDSLVGTEAFF,TGCGCCAGCAGGGACAGTTTGGTAGGCACTGAAGCTTTCTTT
few,NA,TRBJ1-2,TRBV19,CASSIAKSNYGYTF,TGTGCCAGTAGTATAGCTAAGTCCAACTATGGCTACACCTTC
NA,TRBD1,TRBJ1-5,TRBV28,CASSLLQGDGQPQHF,TGTGCCAGCAGTTTACTCCAGGGGGATGGTCAGCCCCAGCATTTT
NA,TRBD1,TRBJ1-2,TRBV6-5,CASTPDRVAYGYTF,TGTGCCAGCACCCCCGACAGGGTGGCGTATGGCTACACCTTC
NA,TRBD1,TRBJ2-5,TRBV19,CASRKDPPTGTRVETQYF,TGTGCCAGTAGGAAGGACCCTCCGACAGGGACCAGGGTGGAGACCCAGTACTTC
NA,TRBD1,TRBJ1-2,TRBV9,CASSPRTGVGGYTF,TGTGCCAGCAGCCCGAGGACAGGGGTTGGTGGCTACACCTTC
NA,NA,TRBJ2-5,TRBV5-1,CASSLAGSGRQETQYF,TGCGCCAGCAGCTTGGCCGGCTCAGGGCGCCAAGAGACCCAGTACTTC